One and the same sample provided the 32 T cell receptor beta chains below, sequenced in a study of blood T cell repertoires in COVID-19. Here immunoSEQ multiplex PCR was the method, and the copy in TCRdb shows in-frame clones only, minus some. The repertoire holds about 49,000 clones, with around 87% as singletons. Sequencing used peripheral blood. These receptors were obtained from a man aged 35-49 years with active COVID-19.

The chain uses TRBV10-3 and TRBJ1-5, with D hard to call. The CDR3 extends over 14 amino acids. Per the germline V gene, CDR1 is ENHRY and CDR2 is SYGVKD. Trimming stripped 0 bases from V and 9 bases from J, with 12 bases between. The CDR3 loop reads CAISESRGRGPQHF. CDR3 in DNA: TGTGCCATCAGTGAGTCGCGGGGTCGGGGGCCCCAGCATTTT.

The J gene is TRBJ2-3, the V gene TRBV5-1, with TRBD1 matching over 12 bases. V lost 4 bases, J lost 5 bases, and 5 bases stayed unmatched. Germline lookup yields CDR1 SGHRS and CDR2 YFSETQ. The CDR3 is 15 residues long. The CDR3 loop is CASSPGQGAGDTQYF. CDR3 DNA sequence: TGCGCCAGCAGCCCGGGACAGGGGGCAGGAGATACGCAGTATTTT.

In DNA, the CDR3 is TGTGCCAGTAAGGGACAGGCGGCTTACAATGAGCAGTTCTTC. Translation: CASKGQAAYNEQFF. This chain joins TRBV19 and TRBJ2-1; 8 bases align to TRBD1. With V trimmed by 7 bases and J by 4 bases, 6 bases remained unmatched. From germline, CDR1 is LNHDA and CDR2 SQIVND (reference sequence). This CDR3 contains 14 residues.

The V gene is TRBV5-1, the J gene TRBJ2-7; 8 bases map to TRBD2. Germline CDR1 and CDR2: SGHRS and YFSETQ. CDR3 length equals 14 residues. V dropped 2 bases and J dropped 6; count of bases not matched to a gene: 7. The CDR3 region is CASSFGTRGVEQYF. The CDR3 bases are TGCGCCAGCAGCTTCGGGACTAGGGGGGTCGAGCAGTACTTC. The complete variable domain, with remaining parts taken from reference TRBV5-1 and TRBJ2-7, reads KAGVTQTPRYLIKTRGQQVTLSCSPISGHRSVSWYQQTPGQGLQFLFEYFSETQRNKGNFPGRFSGRQFSNSRSEMNVSTLELGDSALYLCASSFGTRGVEQYFGPGTRLTVT.

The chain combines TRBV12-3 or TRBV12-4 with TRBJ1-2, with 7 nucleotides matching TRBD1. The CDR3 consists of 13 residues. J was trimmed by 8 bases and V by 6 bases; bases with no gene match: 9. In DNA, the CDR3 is TGTGCCAGCAGCCCAGGGGGTGTAGGCGGCTACACCTTC. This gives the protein CASSPGGVGGYTF.

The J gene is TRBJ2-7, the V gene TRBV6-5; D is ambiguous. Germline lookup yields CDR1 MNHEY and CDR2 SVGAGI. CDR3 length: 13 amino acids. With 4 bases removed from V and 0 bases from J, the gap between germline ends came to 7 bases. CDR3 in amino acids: CASSFSPSYEQYF. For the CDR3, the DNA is TGTGCCAGCAGTTTTAGCCCCTCCTACGAGCAGTACTTC.

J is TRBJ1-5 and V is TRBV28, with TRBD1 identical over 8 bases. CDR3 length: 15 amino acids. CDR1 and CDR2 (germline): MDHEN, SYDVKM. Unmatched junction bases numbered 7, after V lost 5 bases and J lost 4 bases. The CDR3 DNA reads TGTGCCAGCAGTCCCAGACAGGGGCCAAATCAGCCCCAGCATTTT. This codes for CASSPRQGPNQPQHF.

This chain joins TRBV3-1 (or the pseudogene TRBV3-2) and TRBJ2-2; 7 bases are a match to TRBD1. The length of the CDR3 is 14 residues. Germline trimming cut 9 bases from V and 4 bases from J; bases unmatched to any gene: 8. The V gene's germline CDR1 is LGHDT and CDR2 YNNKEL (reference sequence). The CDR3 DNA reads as TGTGCCAGTACAAACAGGGGACGCACCGGGGAGCTGTTTTTT. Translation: CASTNRGRTGELFF.

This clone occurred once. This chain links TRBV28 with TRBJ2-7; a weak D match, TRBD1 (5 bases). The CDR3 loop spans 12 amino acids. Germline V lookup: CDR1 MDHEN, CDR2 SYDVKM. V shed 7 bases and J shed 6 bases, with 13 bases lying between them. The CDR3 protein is CASTAQGAEQYF. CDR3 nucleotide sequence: TGTGCCAGCACTGCGCAAGGGGCCGAGCAGTACTTC.

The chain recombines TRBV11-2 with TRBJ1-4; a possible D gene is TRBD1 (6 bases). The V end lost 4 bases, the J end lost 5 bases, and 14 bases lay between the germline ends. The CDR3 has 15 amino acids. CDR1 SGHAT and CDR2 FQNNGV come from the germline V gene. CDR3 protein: CASSSQGTQNEKLFF. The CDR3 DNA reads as TGTGCCAGCAGCTCTCAGGGGACCCAAAATGAAAAACTGTTTTTT.

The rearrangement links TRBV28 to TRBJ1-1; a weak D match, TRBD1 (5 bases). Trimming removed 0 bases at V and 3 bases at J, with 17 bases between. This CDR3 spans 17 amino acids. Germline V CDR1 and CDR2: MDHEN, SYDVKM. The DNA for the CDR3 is TGTGCCAGCAGTTTATGGGGGCCGAGACGGGTGCACACTGAAGCTTTCTTT. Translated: CASSLWGPRRVHTEAFF.

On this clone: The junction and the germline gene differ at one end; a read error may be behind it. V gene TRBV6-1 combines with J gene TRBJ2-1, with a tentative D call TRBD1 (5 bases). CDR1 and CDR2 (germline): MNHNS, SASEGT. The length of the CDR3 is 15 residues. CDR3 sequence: CASSESWGSYNEQFF. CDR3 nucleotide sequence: TGTGCCAGCAGTGAATCCTGGGGCTCCTATAATGAGCAGTTCTTC.

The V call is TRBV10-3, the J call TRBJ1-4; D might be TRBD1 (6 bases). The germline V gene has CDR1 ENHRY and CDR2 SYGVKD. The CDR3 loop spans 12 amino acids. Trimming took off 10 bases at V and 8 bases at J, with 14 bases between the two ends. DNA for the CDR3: TGTGCCACGAGGCAGGGGAACGAAAAACTGTTTTTT. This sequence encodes CATRQGNEKLFF.

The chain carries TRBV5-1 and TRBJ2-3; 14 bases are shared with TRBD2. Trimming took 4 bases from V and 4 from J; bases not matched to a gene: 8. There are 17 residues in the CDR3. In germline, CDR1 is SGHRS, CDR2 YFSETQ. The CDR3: CASSMGLAGVGADTQYF. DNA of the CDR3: TGCGCCAGCAGCATGGGACTAGCGGGAGTAGGCGCAGATACGCAGTATTTT. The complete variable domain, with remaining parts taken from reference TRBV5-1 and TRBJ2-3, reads KAGVTQTPRYLIKTRGQQVTLSCSPISGHRSVSWYQQTPGQGLQFLFEYFSETQRNKGNFPGRFSGRQFSNSRSEMNVSTLELGDSALYLCASSMGLAGVGADTQYFGPGTRLTVL.

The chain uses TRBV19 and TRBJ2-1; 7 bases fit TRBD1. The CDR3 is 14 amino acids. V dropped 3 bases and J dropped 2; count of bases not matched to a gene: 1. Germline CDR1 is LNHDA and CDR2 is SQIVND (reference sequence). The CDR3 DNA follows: TGTGCCAGTAGTATGGGGACAGCCTACAATGAGCAGTTCTTC. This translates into CASSMGTAYNEQFF.

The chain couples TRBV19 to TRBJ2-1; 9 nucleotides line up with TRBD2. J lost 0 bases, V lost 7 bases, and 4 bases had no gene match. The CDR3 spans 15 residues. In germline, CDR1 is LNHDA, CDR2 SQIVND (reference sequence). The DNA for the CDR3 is TGTGCCAGTAAGACTAGCGGCCCCTCCTACAATGAGCAGTTCTTC. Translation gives CASKTSGPSYNEQFF.

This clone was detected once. The CDR3 region is CASSLFPGNEQFF. The CDR3 nucleotides are TGTGCCAGCAGTTTATTTCCAGGCAATGAGCAGTTCTTC. This chain links TRBV28 with TRBJ2-1, with D hard to call. The CDR3 totals 13 residues. CDR1 is MDHEN, CDR2 SYDVKM, per germline. V was pared by 1 base and J by 6 bases, with 7 bases between.

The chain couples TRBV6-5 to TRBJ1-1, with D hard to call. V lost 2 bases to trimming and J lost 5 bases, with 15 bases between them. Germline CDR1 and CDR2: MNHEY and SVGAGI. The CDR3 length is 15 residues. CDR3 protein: CASSYTNIAGTEAFF. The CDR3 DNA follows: TGTGCCAGCAGTTACACCAACATCGCGGGTACTGAAGCTTTCTTT.

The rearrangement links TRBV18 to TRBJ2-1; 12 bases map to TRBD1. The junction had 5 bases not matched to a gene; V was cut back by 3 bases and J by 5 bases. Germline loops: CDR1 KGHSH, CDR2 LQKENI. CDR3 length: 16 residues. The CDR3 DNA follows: TGTGCCAGCTCACCCCCGGGACAGGGGGCACACAATGAGCAGTTCTTC. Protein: CASSPPGQGAHNEQFF.

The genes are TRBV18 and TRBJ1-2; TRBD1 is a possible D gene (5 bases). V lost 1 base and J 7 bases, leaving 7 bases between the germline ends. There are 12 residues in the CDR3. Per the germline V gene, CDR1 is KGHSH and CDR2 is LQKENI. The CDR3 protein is CASSPRDSGYTF. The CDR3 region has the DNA TGTGCCAGCTCACCACGGGACTCTGGCTACACCTTC.

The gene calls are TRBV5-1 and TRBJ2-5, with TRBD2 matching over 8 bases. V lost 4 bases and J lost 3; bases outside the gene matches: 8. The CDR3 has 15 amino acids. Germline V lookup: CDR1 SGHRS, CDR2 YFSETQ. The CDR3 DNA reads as TGCGCCAGCAGCGTGCCACTAGCGGAGAAAGAGACCCAGTACTTC. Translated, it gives CASSVPLAEKETQYF. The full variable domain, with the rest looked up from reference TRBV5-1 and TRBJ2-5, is KAGVTQTPRYLIKTRGQQVTLSCSPISGHRSVSWYQQTPGQGLQFLFEYFSETQRNKGNFPGRFSGRQFSNSRSEMNVSTLELGDSALYLCASSVPLAEKETQYFGPGTRLLVL.

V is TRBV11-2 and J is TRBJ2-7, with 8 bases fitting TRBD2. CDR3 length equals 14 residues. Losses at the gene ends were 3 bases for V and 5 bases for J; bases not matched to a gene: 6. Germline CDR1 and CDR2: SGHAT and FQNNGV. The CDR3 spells CASSFAGRGHEQYF. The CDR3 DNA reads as TGTGCCAGCAGCTTCGCCGGGAGGGGCCACGAGCAGTACTTC. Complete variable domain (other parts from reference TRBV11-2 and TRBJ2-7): EAGVAQSPRYKIIEKRQSVAFWCNPISGHATLYWYQQILGQGPKLLIQFQNNGVVDDSQLPKDRFSAERLKGVDSTLKIQPAKLEDSAVYLCASSFAGRGHEQYFGPGTRLTVT.

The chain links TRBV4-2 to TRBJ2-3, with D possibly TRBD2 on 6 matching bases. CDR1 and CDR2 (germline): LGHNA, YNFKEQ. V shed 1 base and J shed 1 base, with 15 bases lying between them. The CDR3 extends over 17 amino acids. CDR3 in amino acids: CASSQGIKRARTDTQYF. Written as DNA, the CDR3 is TGTGCCAGCAGCCAAGGTATTAAGCGGGCACGCACAGATACGCAGTATTTT.

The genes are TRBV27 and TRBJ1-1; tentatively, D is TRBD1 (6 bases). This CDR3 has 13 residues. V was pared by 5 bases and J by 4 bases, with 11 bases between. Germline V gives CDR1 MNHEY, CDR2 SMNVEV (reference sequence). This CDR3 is CASSQGGFTEAFF. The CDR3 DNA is TGTGCCAGCAGTCAAGGGGGTTTCACTGAAGCTTTCTTT.

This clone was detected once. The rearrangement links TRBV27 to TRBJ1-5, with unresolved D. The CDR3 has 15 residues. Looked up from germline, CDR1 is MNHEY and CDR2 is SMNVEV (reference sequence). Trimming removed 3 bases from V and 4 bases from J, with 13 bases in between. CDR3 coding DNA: TGTGCCAGCAGTTTGCTCGGGTCGACTAATCAGCCCCAGCATTTT. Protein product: CASSLLGSTNQPQHF.

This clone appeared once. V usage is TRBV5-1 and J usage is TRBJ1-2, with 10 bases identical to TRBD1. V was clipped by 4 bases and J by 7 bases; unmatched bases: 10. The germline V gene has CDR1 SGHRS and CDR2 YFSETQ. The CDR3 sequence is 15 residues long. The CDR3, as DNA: TGCGCCAGCAGCCAAGAGACAGGGGGCGTTTTTGGCTACACCTTC. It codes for CASSQETGGVFGYTF.

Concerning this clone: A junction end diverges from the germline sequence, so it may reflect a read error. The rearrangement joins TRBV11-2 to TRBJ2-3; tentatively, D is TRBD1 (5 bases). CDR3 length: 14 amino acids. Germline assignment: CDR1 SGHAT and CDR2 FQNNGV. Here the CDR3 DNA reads TGTGCCAGCAACTTACTGACAGATAGCCATACGCAGTATTTT. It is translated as CASNLLTDSHTQYF.

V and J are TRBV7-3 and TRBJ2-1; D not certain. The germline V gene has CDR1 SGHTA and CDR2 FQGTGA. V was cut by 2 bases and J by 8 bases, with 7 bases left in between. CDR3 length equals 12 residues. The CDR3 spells CASSLLGDEQFF. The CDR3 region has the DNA TGTGCCAGCAGCTTACTAGGTGATGAGCAGTTCTTC. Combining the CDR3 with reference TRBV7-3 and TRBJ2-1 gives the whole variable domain GAGVSQTPSNKVTEKGKYVELRCDPISGHTALYWYRQSLGQGPEFLIYFQGTGAADDSGLPNDRFFAVRPEGSVSTLKIQRTERGDSAVYLCASSLLGDEQFFGPGTRLTVL.

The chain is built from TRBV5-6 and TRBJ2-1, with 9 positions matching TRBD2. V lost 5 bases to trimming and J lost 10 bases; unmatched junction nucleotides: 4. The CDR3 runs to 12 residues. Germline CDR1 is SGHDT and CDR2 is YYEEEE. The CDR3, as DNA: TGTGCCAGCAGTAATGGACTAGCGGAGCAGTTCTTC. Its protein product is CASSNGLAEQFF. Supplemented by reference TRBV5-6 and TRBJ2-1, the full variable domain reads DAGVTQSPTHLIKTRGQQVTLRCSPKSGHDTVSWYQQALGQGPQFIFQYYEEEERQRGNFPDRFSGHQFPNYSSELNVNALLLGDSALYLCASSNGLAEQFFGPGTRLTVL.

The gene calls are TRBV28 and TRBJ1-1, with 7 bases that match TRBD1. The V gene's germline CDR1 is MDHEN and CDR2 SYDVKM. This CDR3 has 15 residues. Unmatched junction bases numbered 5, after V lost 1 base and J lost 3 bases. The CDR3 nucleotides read TGTGCCAGCAGTTTATTCCTCGACAGGGACACTGAAGCTTTCTTT. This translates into CASSLFLDRDTEAFF.

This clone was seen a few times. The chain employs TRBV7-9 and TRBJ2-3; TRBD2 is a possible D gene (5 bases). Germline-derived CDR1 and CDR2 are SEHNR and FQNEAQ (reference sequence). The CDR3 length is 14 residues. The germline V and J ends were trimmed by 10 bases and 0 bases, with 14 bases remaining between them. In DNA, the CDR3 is TGTGCCACTTCCTCGACGGGAAGCACAGATACGCAGTATTTT. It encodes CATSSTGSTDTQYF.

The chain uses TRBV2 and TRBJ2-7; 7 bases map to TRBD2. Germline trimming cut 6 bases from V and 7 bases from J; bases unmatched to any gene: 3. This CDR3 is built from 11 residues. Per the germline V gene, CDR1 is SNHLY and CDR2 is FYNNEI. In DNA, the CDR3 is TGTGCCAGCAGGGGGGGGGAAGAGCAGTACTTC. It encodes CASRGGEEQYF.